Listed below are T cell receptor beta chains from one sample, sequenced in a study of blood T cell repertoires in COVID-19. The table came from immunoSEQ multiplex PCR; TCRdb's copy has only in-frame clones and leaves some out. The repertoire holds around 250,000 clones, with about 87% as singletons. Input material: peripheral blood. All receptors derive from a woman between 65 and 79 years old with active or convalescent COVID-19. The CDR3 runs from the conserved cysteine through the conserved F or W. Fields, in order: CDR3 protein, CDR3 DNA, clone size, D gene, V gene, J gene. D genes are given only for firm matches. Clone size is shown for a subset of rows, as once, few, many or a class of expanded clone.

CASSGTGEIGELFF	TGTGCCAGCAGCGGTACAGGGGAAATCGGGGAGCTGTTTTTT	many	TRBD1	TRBV7-2	TRBJ2-2
CASSVGQGEAFF	TGTGCCAGCAGCGTAGGACAGGGCGAAGCTTTCTTT	.	TRBD1	TRBV9	TRBJ1-1
CASREGATIYF	TGTGCCAGTAGAGAGGGGGCTACCATATATTTT	.	TRBD1	TRBV19	TRBJ1-3
CAIKDRNTDTQYF	TGTGCCATCAAGGACAGAAACACAGATACGCAGTATTTT	.	.	TRBV19	TRBJ2-3
CASSTGHSGNTIYF	TGTGCCAGCAGCACAGGGCACTCTGGAAACACCATATATTTT	.	.	TRBV7-8	TRBJ1-3
CASSPGTGTADTQYF	TGTGCCAGCAGTCCCGGGACAGGGACTGCAGATACGCAGTATTTT	.	TRBD1	TRBV6-6	TRBJ2-3
CSVEFVGGRVEQYF	TGCAGCGTTGAATTCGTCGGGGGGCGGGTCGAGCAGTACTTC	.	.	TRBV29-1	TRBJ2-7
CASSIRDRGSNQPQHF	TGTGCCAGTAGTATACGGGACAGGGGGAGCAATCAGCCCCAGCATTTT	.	TRBD1	TRBV19	TRBJ1-5
CASSLALGVSAFF	TGTGCCAGCAGTTTAGCGCTAGGGGTTTCAGCTTTCTTT	.	.	TRBV12-3/TRBV12-4	TRBJ1-1
CASSLTSNSYNEQFF	TGTGCCAGCAGCTTGACTAGTAACTCCTACAATGAGCAGTTCTTC	.	.	TRBV7-2	TRBJ2-1
CASSMEGYEQYF	TGTGCCAGTAGTATGGAGGGCTACGAGCAGTACTTC	.	.	TRBV19	TRBJ2-7
CASSLLLTGVGTDTQYF	TGTGCCAGCAGCTTGCTTCTGACAGGAGTCGGAACAGATACGCAGTATTTT	once	.	TRBV5-6	TRBJ2-3
CASSDGQGQTDTQYF	TGTGCCAGCTCGGACGGGCAGGGGCAAACAGATACGCAGTATTTT	.	.	TRBV18	TRBJ2-3
CASSYSTGWGGYTF	TGTGCCAGCAGTTACTCCACAGGGTGGGGTGGCTACACCTTC	.	.	TRBV6-6	TRBJ1-2
CASRPYATNEKLFF	TGTGCCAGTCGTCCCTATGCAACTAATGAAAAACTGTTTTTT	.	.	TRBV19	TRBJ1-4
CASSSQGAGGEKLFF	TGTGCCAGCAGCTCACAGGGGGCAGGGGGTGAAAAACTGTTTTTT	.	TRBD1	TRBV7-2	TRBJ1-4
CASRPEGAWGEQYF	TGTGCCAGCAGACCAGAGGGGGCATGGGGGGAGCAGTACTTC	.	TRBD1	TRBV5-4	TRBJ2-7
CSAGSEGPGANVLTF	TGCAGCGCTGGGTCAGAGGGTCCTGGGGCCAACGTCCTGACTTTC	.	.	TRBV29-1	TRBJ2-6
CASSLGGRAASTDTQYF	TGTGCCAGCAGCTTAGGCGGCAGGGCCGCTAGCACAGATACGCAGTATTTT	.	.	TRBV7-9	TRBJ2-3
CASSFTRNTEAFF	TGTGCCAGCAGTTTTACGAGAAACACTGAAGCTTTCTTT	.	.	TRBV12-3/TRBV12-4	TRBJ1-1
CATGPRGRATDTQYF	TGTGCCACGGGGCCCCGGGGGAGGGCCACAGATACGCAGTATTTT	.	TRBD2	TRBV6-6	TRBJ2-3
CASSNRRPEGRTLHF	TGTGCCAGCAGTAATAGGAGGCCCGAGGGTCGAACCCTCCACTTT	.	.	TRBV6-5	TRBJ1-6
CASSYLGGDTEAFF	TGTGCCAGCAGTTACCTCGGGGGGGACACTGAAGCTTTCTTT	.	.	TRBV6-5	TRBJ1-1
CASSSQAPNEQFF	TGTGCCAGCAGCTCCCAGGCTCCGAATGAGCAGTTCTTC	once	.	TRBV5-4	TRBJ2-1
CASSLTGYGYTF	TGTGCCAGCAGCTTAACGGGGTATGGCTACACCTTC	once	.	TRBV7-2	TRBJ1-2
CASSQRGSSGANVLTF	TGTGCCAGCTCCCAGCGAGGGAGCTCTGGGGCCAACGTCCTGACTTTC	.	.	TRBV18	TRBJ2-6